The text below deals with one T cell receptor beta chain. PCR employed 60 Vbeta and 13 Jbeta primers. Under the authors' procedure: About 83 million unique TCR beta chains, 10 million to 14 million shared, were counted in a later analysis. Profiling relied on immunoSEQ multiplex PCR, and the TCRdb table lists in-frame clones only, not all of them. The DNA was the basis for D and trimming; V, J and clone size are from that table. This sample has roughly 170,000 clones, with 84% found just once. The sample comes from a study of cytomegalovirus exposure and HLA in healthy donors. Germline CDR1 is MDHEN and CDR2 is SYDVKM. The CDR3 is 14 residues long. V trimming: 6 bases; J trimming: 5 bases; junction bases outside the gene matches: 9.

The receptor was derived from a girl aged 5 to 17 in good health and CMV-seropositive. V is TRBV28 and J is TRBJ2-7; 8 bases match TRBD1. Sequencing was performed on PBMCs. This chain's CDR3 is CASSYPGQDNEQYF. For the CDR3, the DNA is TGTGCCAGCAGCTATCCGGGACAGGACAACGAGCAGTACTTC.